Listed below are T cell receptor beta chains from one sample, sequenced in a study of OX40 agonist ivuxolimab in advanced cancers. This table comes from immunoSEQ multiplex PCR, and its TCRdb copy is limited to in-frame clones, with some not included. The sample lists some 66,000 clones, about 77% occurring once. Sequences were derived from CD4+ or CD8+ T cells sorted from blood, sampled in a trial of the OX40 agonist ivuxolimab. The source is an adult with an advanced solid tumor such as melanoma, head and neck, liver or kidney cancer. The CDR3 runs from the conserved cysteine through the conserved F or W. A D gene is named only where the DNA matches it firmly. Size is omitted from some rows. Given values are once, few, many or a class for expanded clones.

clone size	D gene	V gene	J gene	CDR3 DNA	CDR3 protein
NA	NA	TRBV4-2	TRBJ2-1	TGTGCCAGCAGCCAAGATGGCGCGGGAAGGGATGAGCAGTTCTTC	CASSQDGAGRDEQFF
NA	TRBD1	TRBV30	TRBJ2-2	TGTGCCTGGAGTCCTACAGGGGGACTCGGGGAGCTGTTTTTT	CAWSPTGGLGELFF
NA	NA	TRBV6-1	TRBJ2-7	TGTGCCAGCAGTAAGACAGATTACGAGCAGTACTTC	CASSKTDYEQYF
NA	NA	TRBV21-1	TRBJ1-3	TGTGCCAGCAGCTGGCGGGAACAGTCTGGAAACACCATATATTTT	CASSWREQSGNTIYF
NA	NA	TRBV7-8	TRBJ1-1	TGTGCCAGCAGCGAACACCAGACAGTAAACACTGAAGCTTTCTTT	CASSEHQTVNTEAFF
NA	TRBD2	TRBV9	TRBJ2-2	TGTGCCAGCAGCGTAGCTGGACTAGCGGCGGAGCTGTTTTTT	CASSVAGLAAELFF
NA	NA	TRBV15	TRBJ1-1	TGTGCCACCAGCCGTACTAGGGCCATGAACACTGAAGCTTTCTTT	CATSRTRAMNTEAFF
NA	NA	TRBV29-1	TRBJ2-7	TGCAGCGTTGAAGCGTCCCAGGGGATTACCGCCGAGCAGTACTTC	CSVEASQGITAEQYF
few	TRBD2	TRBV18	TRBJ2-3	TGTGCCAGCTCACCACGAAGCGGGAGGCGGTGGAGCACAGATACGCAGTATTTT	CASSPRSGRRWSTDTQYF
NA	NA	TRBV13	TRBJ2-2	TGTGCCAGCAGCTGGGGCGTTGGGGGCACCGGGGAGCTGTTTTTT	CASSWGVGGTGELFF
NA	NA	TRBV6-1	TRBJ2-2	TGTGCCAGCAGTGAGCAGCCAAACGACACCGGGGAGCTGTTTTTT	CASSEQPNDTGELFF
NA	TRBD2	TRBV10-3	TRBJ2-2	TGTGCCATCAGTGAGTCGACTAGCGGTTCGAACACCGGGGAGCTGTTTTTT	CAISESTSGSNTGELFF
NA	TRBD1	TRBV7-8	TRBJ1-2	TGTGCCAGCAGCCTAGGGGGACAGGGTACCTACACCTTC	CASSLGGQGTYTF
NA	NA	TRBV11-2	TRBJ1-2	TGTGCCAGCAGCCGCGACAGGAACTATGGCTACACCTTC	CASSRDRNYGYTF
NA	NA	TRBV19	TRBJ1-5	TGTGCCAGTAGGGCAGCAGTTAGGGAATATCAGCCCCAGCATTTT	CASRAAVREYQPQHF
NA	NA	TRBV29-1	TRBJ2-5	TGCAGCGTTGAAGGCGGGGCTTCTACTGAGACCCAGTACTTC	CSVEGGASTETQYF